A single sample gave rise to the 10 T cell receptor beta chains below, sequenced in a study of blood T cell repertoires in COVID-19. The protocol was immunoSEQ multiplex PCR, while the TCRdb copy is restricted to in-frame clones and leaves out a portion. The data show roughly 340,000 clones, with about 87% seen just once and around 1.9% held by the top ten. Sequencing was done on a sample of PBMCs or T cells enriched from blood (not recorded which). The receptors here all came from a man in his forties in a cohort exposed to, infected with or recovered from COVID-19 (not recorded which).

This chain connects TRBV27 to TRBJ2-2, with 8 bases lining up with TRBD2. The germline V gene encodes CDR1 MNHEY and CDR2 SMNVEV (reference sequence). The CDR3 length is 17 residues. Losses at the gene ends were 3 bases for V and 3 bases for J; bases not matched to a gene: 9. CDR3 sequence: CASSFISGGRDTGELFF. The CDR3 region has the DNA TGTGCCAGCAGTTTCATTTCGGGGGGGCGAGACACCGGGGAGCTGTTTTTT.

This chain uses TRBV18 with TRBJ1-2; 9 bases are a match to TRBD1. The CDR3 extends over 14 amino acids. Germline V lookup: CDR1 KGHSH, CDR2 LQKENI. The J segment lost 8 bases and the V segment lost 6 bases, leaving 10 bases of the junction unmatched. The CDR3 region is CASSPGTGSYGYTF. In DNA form, the CDR3 reads TGTGCCAGCTCTCCCGGGACAGGGTCCTACGGCTACACCTTC.

This clone showed up just once. The chain links TRBV7-8 to TRBJ2-1, with TRBD1 matching 10 bases. The trim removed 3 bases at V and 8 bases at J, leaving 4 bases unmatched. Germline CDR1 reads SGHVS; CDR2 reads FQNEAQ. The CDR3 runs 14 residues. The CDR3 DNA reads as TGTGCCAGCAGCTTCGGGACAGGGGTTTATGAGCAGTTCTTC. It is translated as CASSFGTGVYEQFF.

Comments on this clone: The same CDR3 is also encoded by other DNA sequences in this sample. This chain uses TRBV6-5 with TRBJ1-5; the D gene is possibly TRBD1 (5 bases). Germline CDR1 and CDR2: MNHEY and SVGAGI. V lost 2 bases to trimming and J lost 7 bases, with 9 bases between them. The CDR3 runs 13 residues. As DNA, the CDR3 is TGTGCCAGCAGTTACGACAGAACCCAGCCCCAGCATTTT. The encoded protein is CASSYDRTQPQHF.

V gene TRBV28 combines with J gene TRBJ1-6; 7 bases are a match to TRBD1. V dropped 6 bases and J dropped 7; count of bases not matched to a gene: 12. The CDR3 is 16 amino acids. Germline V CDR1 and CDR2: MDHEN, SYDVKM. The CDR3 coding sequence is TGTGCCAGCAGCTGGGCGATGGGACAGCGGAATTCACCCCTCCACTTT. It is translated as CASSWAMGQRNSPLHF.

The chain uses TRBV9 and TRBJ2-7; D gene unclear. The germline V gene encodes CDR1 SGDLS and CDR2 YYNGEE. The V gene lost 1 base and the J gene lost 2 bases, with 7 bases spanning the gap. The CDR3 consists of 13 residues. This CDR3 reads CASSVTETYEQYF. For the CDR3, the DNA is TGTGCCAGCAGCGTAACTGAGACCTACGAGCAGTACTTC.

The V call is TRBV7-9, the J call TRBJ2-5; perhaps TRBD1 as D (7 bases). Germline V gene sequence: CDR1 SEHNR, CDR2 FQNEAQ (reference sequence). Deletions cut 4 bases from V and 4 bases from J, with 13 bases between. CDR3 length: 14 residues. The CDR3 DNA is TGTGCCAGCAGCTCCTCAGGGGGGCCAGAGACCCAGTACTTC. This gives the protein CASSSSGGPETQYF.

In this sample, this clone turned up a few times. The rearrangement links TRBV9 to TRBJ1-2, with TRBD1 identical over 7 bases. The CDR3 covers 14 residues. Germline-derived CDR1 and CDR2 are SGDLS and YYNGEE. V lost 0 bases to trimming and J lost 4 bases; unmatched junction nucleotides: 3. In DNA form, the CDR3 reads TGTGCCAGCAGCGTAGCTACAGGGGCCTATGGCTACACCTTC. Translating gives CASSVATGAYGYTF.

CDR3 DNA: TGTGCCAGCAGCTGGGACAGGGGCTATAATTCACCCCTCCACTTT. It specifies CASSWDRGYNSPLHF. The J gene is TRBJ1-6, the V gene TRBV5-5; 10 bases match TRBD1. Germline values: CDR1 SGHKS, CDR2 YYEKEE (reference sequence). The CDR3 extends over 15 amino acids. The V gene end was trimmed by 3 bases and the J gene end by 3 bases; junction bases not matched to a gene: 0.

V and J are TRBV28 and TRBJ2-3; D may be TRBD2 (7 bases). V was shortened by 7 bases and J by 4 bases, with 15 bases between the two germline ends. Per the germline V gene, CDR1 is MDHEN and CDR2 is SYDVKM. The CDR3 runs 14 residues. The DNA for the CDR3 is TGTGCCAGCACCCTCACGGGGGGCGCAGATACGCAGTATTTT. Translated: CASTLTGGADTQYF.